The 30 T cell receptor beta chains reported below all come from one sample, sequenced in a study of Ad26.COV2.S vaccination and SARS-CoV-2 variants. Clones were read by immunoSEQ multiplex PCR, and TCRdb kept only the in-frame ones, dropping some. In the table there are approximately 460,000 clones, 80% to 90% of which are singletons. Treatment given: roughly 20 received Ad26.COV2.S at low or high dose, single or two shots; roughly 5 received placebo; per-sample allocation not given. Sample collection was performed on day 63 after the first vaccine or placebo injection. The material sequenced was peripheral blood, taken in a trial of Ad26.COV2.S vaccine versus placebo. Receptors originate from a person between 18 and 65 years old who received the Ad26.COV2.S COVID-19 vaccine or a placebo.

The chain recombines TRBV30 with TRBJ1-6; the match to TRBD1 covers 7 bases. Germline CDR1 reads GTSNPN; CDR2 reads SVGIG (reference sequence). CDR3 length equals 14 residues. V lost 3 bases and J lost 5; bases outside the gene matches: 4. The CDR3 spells CAWSRDSNNSPLHF. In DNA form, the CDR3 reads TGTGCCTGGAGCAGGGACAGCAATAATTCACCCCTCCACTTT.

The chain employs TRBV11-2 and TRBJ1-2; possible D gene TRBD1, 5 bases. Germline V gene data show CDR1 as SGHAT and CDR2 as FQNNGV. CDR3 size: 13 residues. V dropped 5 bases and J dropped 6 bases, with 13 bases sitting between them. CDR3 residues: CASSPGRVHGYTF. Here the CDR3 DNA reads TGTGCCAGCAGCCCCGGCAGGGTCCATGGCTACACCTTC.

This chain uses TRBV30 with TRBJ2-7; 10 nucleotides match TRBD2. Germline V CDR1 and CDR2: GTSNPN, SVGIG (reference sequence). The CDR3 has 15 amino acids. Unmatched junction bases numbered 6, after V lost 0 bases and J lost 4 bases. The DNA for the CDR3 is TGTGCCTGGAGTGTAGCCAGCGGGAGGGGTTACGAGCAGTACTTC. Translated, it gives CAWSVASGRGYEQYF.

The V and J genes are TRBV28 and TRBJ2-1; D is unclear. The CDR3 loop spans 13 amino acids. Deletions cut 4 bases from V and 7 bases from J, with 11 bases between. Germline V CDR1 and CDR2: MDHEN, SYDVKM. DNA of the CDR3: TGTGCCAGCAGTTCTGGGGTTAGGAATGAGCAGTTCTTC. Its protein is CASSSGVRNEQFF.

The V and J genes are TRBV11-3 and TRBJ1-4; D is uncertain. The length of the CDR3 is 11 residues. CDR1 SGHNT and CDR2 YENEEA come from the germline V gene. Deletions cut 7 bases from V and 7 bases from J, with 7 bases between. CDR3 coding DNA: TGTGCCAGCAAGGGTGGTGAAAAACTGTTTTTT. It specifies CASKGGEKLFF.

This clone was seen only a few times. DNA of the CDR3: TGTGCCAGCAGCTTATCTAGCGGAGCGTACGAGCAGTACTTC. This gives the protein CASSLSSGAYEQYF. The genes are TRBV7-2 and TRBJ2-7; 7 positions match TRBD2. V shed 2 bases and J 4 bases; nucleotides not matched to a gene: 5. The CDR3 contains 14 residues. Germline V gives CDR1 SGHTA, CDR2 FQGNSA.

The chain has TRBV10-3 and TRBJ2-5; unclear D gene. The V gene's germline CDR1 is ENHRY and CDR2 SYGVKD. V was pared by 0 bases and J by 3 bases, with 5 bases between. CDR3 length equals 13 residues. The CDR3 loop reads CAISESKEETQYF. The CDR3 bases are TGTGCCATCAGTGAGTCAAAAGAAGAGACCCAGTACTTC.

Here the CDR3 DNA reads TGTGCCAGCTTTCTGAACACTGAAGCTTTCTTT. Translating it yields CASFLNTEAFF. J is TRBJ1-1 and V is TRBV7-9, with D unresolved. The CDR3 extends over 11 amino acids. Trimming cost V 8 bases and J 0 bases, with 4 bases left between them. Germline values: CDR1 SEHNR, CDR2 FQNEAQ (reference sequence).

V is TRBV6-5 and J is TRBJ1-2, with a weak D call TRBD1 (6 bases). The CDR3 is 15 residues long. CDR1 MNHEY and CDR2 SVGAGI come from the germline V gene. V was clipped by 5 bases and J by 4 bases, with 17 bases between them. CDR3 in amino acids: CASSPHGGAVYGYTF. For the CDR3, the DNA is TGTGCCAGCAGTCCCCATGGGGGGGCGGTCTATGGCTACACCTTC.

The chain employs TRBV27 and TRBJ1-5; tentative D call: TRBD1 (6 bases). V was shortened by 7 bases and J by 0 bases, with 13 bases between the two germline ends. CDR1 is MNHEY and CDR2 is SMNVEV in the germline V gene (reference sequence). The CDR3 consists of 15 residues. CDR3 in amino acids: CASKTWGRSNQPQHF. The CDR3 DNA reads TGTGCCAGCAAAACCTGGGGGCGTAGCAATCAGCCCCAGCATTTT.

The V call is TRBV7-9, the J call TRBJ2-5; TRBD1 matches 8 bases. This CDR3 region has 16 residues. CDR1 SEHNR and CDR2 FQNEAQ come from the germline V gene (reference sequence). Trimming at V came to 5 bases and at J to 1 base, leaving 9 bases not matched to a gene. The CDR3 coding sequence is TGTGCCAGCAGCACCCGGACAGGGACCATCCAAGAGACCCAGTACTTC. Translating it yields CASSTRTGTIQETQYF.

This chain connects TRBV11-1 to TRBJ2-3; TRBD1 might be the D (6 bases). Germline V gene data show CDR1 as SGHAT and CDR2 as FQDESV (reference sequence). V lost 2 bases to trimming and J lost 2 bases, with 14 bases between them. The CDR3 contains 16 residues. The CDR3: CASSLSRTAVTDTQYF. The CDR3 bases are TGTGCCAGCAGCTTAAGCCGGACAGCAGTCACAGATACGCAGTATTTT.

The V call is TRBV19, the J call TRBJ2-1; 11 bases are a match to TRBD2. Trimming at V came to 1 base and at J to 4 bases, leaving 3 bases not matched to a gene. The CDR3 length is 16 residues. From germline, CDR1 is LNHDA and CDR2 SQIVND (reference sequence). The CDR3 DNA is TGTGCCAGTAGTATAGTTCTAGCGGGAGGTTACAATGAGCAGTTCTTC. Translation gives CASSIVLAGGYNEQFF.

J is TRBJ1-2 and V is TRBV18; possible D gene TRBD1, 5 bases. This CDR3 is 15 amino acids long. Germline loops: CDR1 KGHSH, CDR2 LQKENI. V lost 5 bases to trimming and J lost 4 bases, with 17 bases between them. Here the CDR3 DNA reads TGTGCCAGCTCAGGTTCGGAAGGGGTACTCTATGGCTACACCTTC. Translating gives CASSGSEGVLYGYTF.

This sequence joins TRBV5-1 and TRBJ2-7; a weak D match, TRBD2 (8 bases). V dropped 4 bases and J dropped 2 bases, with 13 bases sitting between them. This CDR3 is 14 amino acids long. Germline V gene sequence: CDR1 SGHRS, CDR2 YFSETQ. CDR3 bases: TGCGCCAGCAGCCGTAGCGGGACAGCCTACGAGCAGTACTTC. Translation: CASSRSGTAYEQYF.

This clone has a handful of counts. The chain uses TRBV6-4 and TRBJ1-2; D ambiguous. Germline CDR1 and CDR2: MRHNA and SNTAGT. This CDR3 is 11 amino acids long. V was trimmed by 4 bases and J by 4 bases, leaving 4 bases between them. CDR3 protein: CASSAGYGYTF. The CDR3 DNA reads TGTGCCAGCAGTGCAGGCTATGGCTACACCTTC.

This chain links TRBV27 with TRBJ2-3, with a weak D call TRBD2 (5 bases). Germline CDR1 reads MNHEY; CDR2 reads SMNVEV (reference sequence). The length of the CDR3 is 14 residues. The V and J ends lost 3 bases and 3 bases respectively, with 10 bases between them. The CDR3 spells CASSFGLATDTQYF. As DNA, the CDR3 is TGTGCCAGCAGTTTTGGCCTAGCAACAGATACGCAGTATTTT.

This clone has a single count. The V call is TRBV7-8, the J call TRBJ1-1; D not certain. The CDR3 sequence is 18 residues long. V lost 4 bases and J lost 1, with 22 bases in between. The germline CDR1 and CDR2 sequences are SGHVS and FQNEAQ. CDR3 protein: CASSSTLIFPGPNTEAFF. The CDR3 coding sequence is TGTGCCAGCAGCTCAACCTTAATATTCCCAGGACCGAACACTGAAGCTTTCTTT.

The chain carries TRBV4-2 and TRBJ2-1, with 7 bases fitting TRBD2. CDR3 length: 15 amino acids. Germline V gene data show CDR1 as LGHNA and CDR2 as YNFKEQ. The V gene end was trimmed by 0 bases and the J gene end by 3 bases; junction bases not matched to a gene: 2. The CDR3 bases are TGTGCCAGCAGCCAAGATTTAGCGGGCTACAATGAGCAGTTCTTC. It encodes CASSQDLAGYNEQFF.

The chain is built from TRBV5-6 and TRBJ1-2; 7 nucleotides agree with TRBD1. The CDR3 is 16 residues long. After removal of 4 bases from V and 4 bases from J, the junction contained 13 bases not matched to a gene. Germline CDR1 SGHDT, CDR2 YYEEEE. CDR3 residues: CASSPGGRGITYGYTF. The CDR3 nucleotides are TGTGCCAGCAGCCCGGGGGGCAGGGGGATTACCTATGGCTACACCTTC.

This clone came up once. The CDR3 here is CSVVGTSGSVSYEQYF. Written as DNA, the CDR3 is TGCAGCGTTGTCGGGACTAGCGGTTCCGTGTCCTACGAGCAGTACTTC. The rearrangement links TRBV29-1 to TRBJ2-7, with TRBD2 identical over 11 bases. This CDR3 comprises 16 residues. Looked up from germline, CDR1 is SQVTM and CDR2 is ANQGSEA. The J segment lost 1 base and the V segment lost 4 bases, leaving 9 bases of the junction unmatched.

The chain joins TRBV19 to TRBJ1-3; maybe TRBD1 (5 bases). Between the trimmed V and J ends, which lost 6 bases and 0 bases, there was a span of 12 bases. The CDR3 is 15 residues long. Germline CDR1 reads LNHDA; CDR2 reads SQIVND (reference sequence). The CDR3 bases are TGTGCCAGTAGGGCCGGGACTGCCTCTGGAAACACCATATATTTT. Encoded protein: CASRAGTASGNTIYF.

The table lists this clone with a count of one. The CDR3 DNA sequence: TGTGCCAGCAGCCGACTCCGACAGGGCGCCTACGAGCAGTACTTC. This translates into CASSRLRQGAYEQYF. V usage is TRBV7-8 and J usage is TRBJ2-7; the match to TRBD1 covers 7 bases. The CDR3 totals 15 residues. Trimming cost V 5 bases and J 2 bases; bases outside gene matches: 9. In germline, CDR1 is SGHVS, CDR2 FQNEAQ. Drawing the rest from reference TRBV7-8 and TRBJ2-7, the complete variable domain is GAGVSQSPRYKVAKRGQDVALRCDPISGHVSLFWYQQALGQGPEFLTYFQNEAQLDKSGLPSDRFFAERPEGSVSTLKIQRTQQEDSAVYLCASSRLRQGAYEQYFGPGTRLTVT.

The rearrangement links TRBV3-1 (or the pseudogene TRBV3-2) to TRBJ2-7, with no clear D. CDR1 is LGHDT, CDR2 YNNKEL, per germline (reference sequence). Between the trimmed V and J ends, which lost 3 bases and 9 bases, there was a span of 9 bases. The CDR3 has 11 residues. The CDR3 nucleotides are TGTGCCAGCAGCCAGGAGTCATGGCAGTACTTC. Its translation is CASSQESWQYF.

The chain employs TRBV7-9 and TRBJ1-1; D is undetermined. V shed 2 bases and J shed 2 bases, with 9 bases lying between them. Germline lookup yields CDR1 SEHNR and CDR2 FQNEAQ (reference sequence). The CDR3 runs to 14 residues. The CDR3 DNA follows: TGTGCCAGCAGCTTATTGGGTCCCAACACTGAAGCTTTCTTT. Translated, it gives CASSLLGPNTEAFF.

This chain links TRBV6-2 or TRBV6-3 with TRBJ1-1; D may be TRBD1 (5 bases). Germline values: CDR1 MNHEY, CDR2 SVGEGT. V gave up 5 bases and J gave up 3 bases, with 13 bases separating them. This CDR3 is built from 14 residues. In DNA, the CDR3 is TGTGCCAGCAGTGGGGGTTGGGTGGACACTGAAGCTTTCTTT. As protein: CASSGGWVDTEAFF.

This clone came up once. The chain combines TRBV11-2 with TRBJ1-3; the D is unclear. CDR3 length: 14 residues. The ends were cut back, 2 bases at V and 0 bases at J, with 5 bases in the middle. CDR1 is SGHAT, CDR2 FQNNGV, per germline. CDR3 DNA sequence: TGTGCCAGCAGCTTATCACTCTCTGGAAACACCATATATTTT. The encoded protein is CASSLSLSGNTIYF. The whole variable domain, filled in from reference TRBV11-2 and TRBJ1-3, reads EAGVAQSPRYKIIEKRQSVAFWCNPISGHATLYWYQQILGQGPKLLIQFQNNGVVDDSQLPKDRFSAERLKGVDSTLKIQPAKLEDSAVYLCASSLSLSGNTIYFGEGSWLTVV.

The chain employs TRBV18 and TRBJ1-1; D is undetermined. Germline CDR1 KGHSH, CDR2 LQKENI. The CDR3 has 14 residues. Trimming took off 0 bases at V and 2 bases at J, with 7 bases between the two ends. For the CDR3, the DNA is TGTGCCAGCTCACCACCCCTGGGAAACACTGAAGCTTTCTTT. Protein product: CASSPPLGNTEAFF.

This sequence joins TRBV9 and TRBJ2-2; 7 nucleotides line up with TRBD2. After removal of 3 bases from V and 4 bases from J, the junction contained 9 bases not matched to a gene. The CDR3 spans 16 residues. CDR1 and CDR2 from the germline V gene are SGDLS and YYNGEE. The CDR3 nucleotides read TGTGCCAGCAGCGCCACTCCGGGACTATCCACCGGGGAGCTGTTTTTT. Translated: CASSATPGLSTGELFF.

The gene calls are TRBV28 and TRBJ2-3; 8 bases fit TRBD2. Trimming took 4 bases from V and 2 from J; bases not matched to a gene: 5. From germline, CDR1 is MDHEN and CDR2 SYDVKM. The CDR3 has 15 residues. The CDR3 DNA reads TGTGCCAGCAGTTCCATAGCGGGGATCACAGATACGCAGTATTTT. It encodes CASSSIAGITDTQYF.